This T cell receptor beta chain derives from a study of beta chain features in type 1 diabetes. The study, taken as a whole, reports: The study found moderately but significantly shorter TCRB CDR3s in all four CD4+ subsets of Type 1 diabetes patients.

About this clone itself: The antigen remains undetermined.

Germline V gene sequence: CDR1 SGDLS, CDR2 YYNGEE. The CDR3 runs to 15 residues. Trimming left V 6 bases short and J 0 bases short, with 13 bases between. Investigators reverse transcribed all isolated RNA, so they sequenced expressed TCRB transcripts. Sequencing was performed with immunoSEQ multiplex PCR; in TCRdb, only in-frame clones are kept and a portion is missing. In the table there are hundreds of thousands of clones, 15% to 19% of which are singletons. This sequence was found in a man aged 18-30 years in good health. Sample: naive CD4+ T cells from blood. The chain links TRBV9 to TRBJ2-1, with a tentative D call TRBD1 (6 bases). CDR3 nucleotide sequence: TGTGCCAGCACGACCCAGGGGAGCTCCTACAATGAGCAGTTCTTC. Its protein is CASTTQGSSYNEQFF.